Each of the 28 T cell receptor beta chains below was sequenced from the same sample in a study of T cells expressing NK-cell markers. TCRdb reprocessed the 5' RACE reads, with one entry per CDR3 protein and no DNA. Recorded for this sample: 200,000 to 300,000 distinct CDR3 sequences. Material: blood T cells: a sorted CD56 or NKG2C T cell subset, CD4+ or CD8+ T cells, or bulk PBMC T cells (not recorded which). These receptor sequences come from a man between 18 and 35 years old in good health.

The chain has TRBV11-2 and TRBJ2-1; TCRdb picks TRBD2, but there is no DNA to check that call. The CDR3 has 18 amino acids. Germline CDR1 reads SGHAT; CDR2 reads FQNNGV. The CDR3 sequence is CASSLSRLAGSSYNEQFF.

This rearrangement joins TRBV6-5 to TRBJ1-6. Germline V lookup: CDR1 MNHEY, CDR2 SVGAGI. The CDR3 has 16 residues. CDR3 residues: CASSYSLRSRNSPLHF.

The chain couples TRBV6-5 to TRBJ2-2; TCRdb's D gene call, TRBD1, goes unchecked for lack of DNA. The CDR3 length is 16 residues. CDR1 and CDR2 (germline): MNHEY, SVGAGI. CDR3: CASRWTGSTNTGELFF.

This chain joins TRBV5-4 and TRBJ2-1; TCRdb proposes TRBD2, but this gene call is untestable without DNA. From germline, CDR1 is SGHNT and CDR2 YYREEE (reference sequence). CDR3 length equals 16 residues. The CDR3 loop reads CASSSVGLAGAGGQFF. Full variable domain (rest looked up from reference TRBV5-4 and TRBJ2-1): ETGVTQSPTHLIKTRGQQVTLRCSSQSGHNTVSWYQQALGQGPQFIFQYYREEENGRGNFPPRFSGLQFPNYSSELNVNALELDDSALYLCASSSVGLAGAGGQFFGPGTRLTVL.

The genes are TRBV6-5 and TRBJ1-1. The CDR3 spans 15 residues. Germline V gene sequence: CDR1 MNHEY, CDR2 SVGAGI. The CDR3 reads CASSYSGPLNTEAFF.

The chain recombines TRBV12-3 or TRBV12-4 with TRBJ2-3; TCRdb indicates TRBD1, and absent DNA this call remains unverified. The CDR3 totals 14 residues. The CDR3 protein is CASSFWGPADTQYF.

The chain is built from TRBV5-5 and TRBJ2-3; as DNA is missing, the TRBD1 call by TCRdb cannot be tested. The length of the CDR3 is 11 residues. Looked up from germline, CDR1 is SGHKS and CDR2 is YYEKEE (reference sequence). CDR3 region: CASSLQGTQYF.

The chain joins TRBV7-2 to TRBJ2-7; TCRdb's assignment of TRBD1 cannot be checked, as there is no DNA. This CDR3 is 15 amino acids long. CDR1 and CDR2 from the germline V gene are SGHTA and FQGNSA. The CDR3 region is CASSLGGGPSSEQYF.

The rearrangement joins TRBV12-3 or TRBV12-4 to TRBJ2-5; TCRdb returns TRBD2, unconfirmable since there is no DNA. The CDR3 is made up of 15 amino acids. Here the CDR3 reads CASRPKTSGRETQYF.

V is TRBV7-9 and J is TRBJ2-7. Germline V CDR1 and CDR2: SEHNR, FQNEAQ (reference sequence). This CDR3 region has 15 residues. CDR3 in amino acids: CASSLLRDRLYEQYF.

This chain uses TRBV9 with TRBJ2-5; TCRdb's D call of TRBD2 is untestable without DNA. Germline CDR1 and CDR2: SGDLS and YYNGEE. The CDR3 runs to 15 residues. CDR3 residues: CASSVGTSRQETQYF.

The chain couples TRBV20-1 to TRBJ2-1; TCRdb's D call of TRBD1 is untestable without DNA. Germline V CDR1 and CDR2: DFQATT, SNEGSKA (reference sequence). The CDR3 has 15 residues. This CDR3 reads CSARSTGGTYNEQFF.

V and J are TRBV10-3 and TRBJ2-5; TCRdb returns TRBD2, unconfirmable since there is no DNA. This CDR3 is built from 13 residues. Germline assignment: CDR1 ENHRY and CDR2 SYGVKD. This CDR3 is CAIRLAGTETQYF.

The chain combines TRBV7-2 with TRBJ2-5; TCRdb proposes TRBD1, but this gene call is untestable without DNA. Germline V CDR1 and CDR2: SGHTA, FQGNSA. This CDR3 spans 14 amino acids. The CDR3 loop reads CASSSRVRGETQYF.

The chain joins TRBV4-2 to TRBJ2-1; the D gene TCRdb calls, TRBD2, cannot be checked with no DNA. In germline, CDR1 is LGHNA, CDR2 YNFKEQ. This CDR3 is 14 amino acids long. The chain's CDR3 is CASSQETRDNEQFF.

The chain employs TRBV16 and TRBJ1-2; TCRdb names TRBD1, which stays unverified in the absence of DNA. This CDR3 is built from 17 residues. Germline CDR1 is KGHSY and CDR2 is FQNENV. The chain's CDR3 is CASSQRPEGAGLYGYTF.

V is TRBV7-9 and J is TRBJ1-2. The CDR3 consists of 15 residues. Per the germline V gene, CDR1 is SEHNR and CDR2 is FQNEAQ (reference sequence). CDR3 in amino acids: CASSVLSQTPYGYTF.

The chain combines TRBV5-6 with TRBJ1-6; TCRdb indicates TRBD1, and absent DNA this call remains unverified. This CDR3 contains 13 residues. Germline V CDR1 and CDR2: SGHDT, YYEEEE. CDR3 sequence: CASSIPGESPLHF.

This chain links TRBV6-4 with TRBJ2-2. The CDR3 extends over 15 amino acids. Germline CDR1 reads MRHNA; CDR2 reads SNTAGT. CDR3 protein: CASSEQLANTGELFF.

The J gene is TRBJ2-6, the V gene TRBV6-5; TCRdb's D call, TRBD1, is unchecked because there is no DNA. This CDR3 comprises 16 residues. Germline V CDR1 and CDR2: MNHEY, SVGAGI. The CDR3 loop reads CASSYSGGGGANVLTF.

This rearrangement joins TRBV29-1 to TRBJ2-3; checking the TCRdb D call of TRBD2 is not possible without DNA. Germline CDR1 and CDR2: SQVTM and ANQGSEA. CDR3 length: 15 residues. The CDR3 spells CSVEIAGGAGDTQYF.

This chain joins TRBV12-5 and TRBJ1-5; as DNA is missing, the TRBD1 call by TCRdb cannot be tested. The germline gives CDR1 LGHNT, CDR2 FRNRAP. CDR3 length: 14 amino acids. Here the CDR3 reads CASGAAHRGQPQHF.

The V call is TRBV4-3, the J call TRBJ2-1. The CDR3 contains 14 residues. Germline V gene lookup returns CDR1 LGHNA and CDR2 YSLEER. CDR3 sequence reads: CASSQDQLWDEQFF.

This chain's CDR3 is CASMGLANTGELFF. The rearrangement uses TRBV2 and TRBJ2-2; TCRdb reports TRBD2, a call that lacks DNA to check it against. The CDR3 length is 14 residues. Germline values: CDR1 SNHLY, CDR2 FYNNEI.

This chain connects TRBV20-1 to TRBJ2-5; TCRdb picks TRBD1, but there is no DNA to check that call. Germline V lookup: CDR1 DFQATT, CDR2 SNEGSKA (reference sequence). This CDR3 region has 14 residues. The CDR3: CSATRDRVKETQYF.

This sequence joins TRBV5-6 and TRBJ1-5. CDR3 length: 16 amino acids. CDR1 and CDR2 (germline): SGHDT, YYEEEE. The CDR3 here is CASSQSTEARNQPQHF.

This chain joins TRBV6-5 and TRBJ2-2; as DNA is missing, the TRBD2 call by TCRdb cannot be tested. The germline V gene encodes CDR1 MNHEY and CDR2 SVGAGI. This CDR3 has 18 amino acids. The CDR3 sequence: CASSLPGLAGANTGELFF.

The V and J genes are TRBV3-1 and TRBJ2-1; TCRdb outputs TRBD2, but without DNA this stays unchecked. This CDR3 has 15 residues. The germline V gene encodes CDR1 LGHDT and CDR2 YNNKEL (reference sequence). The CDR3 protein is CASSPLGGRSNEQFF.